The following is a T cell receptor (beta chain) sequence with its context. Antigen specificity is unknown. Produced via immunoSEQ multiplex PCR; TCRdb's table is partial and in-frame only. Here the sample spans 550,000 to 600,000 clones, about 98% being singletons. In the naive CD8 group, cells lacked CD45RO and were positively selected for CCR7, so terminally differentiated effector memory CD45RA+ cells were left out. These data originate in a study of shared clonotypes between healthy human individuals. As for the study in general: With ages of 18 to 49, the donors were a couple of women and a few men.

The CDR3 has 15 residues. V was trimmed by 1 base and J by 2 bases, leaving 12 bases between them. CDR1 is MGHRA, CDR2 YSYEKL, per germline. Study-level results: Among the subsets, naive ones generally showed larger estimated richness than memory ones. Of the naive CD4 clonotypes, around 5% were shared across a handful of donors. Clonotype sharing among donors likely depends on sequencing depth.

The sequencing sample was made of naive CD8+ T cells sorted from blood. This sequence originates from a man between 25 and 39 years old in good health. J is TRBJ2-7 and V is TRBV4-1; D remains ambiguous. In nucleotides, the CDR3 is TGCGCCAGCAGCCAAGGTTCCGCCGAGGCCTACGAGCAGTACTTC. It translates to CASSQGSAEAYEQYF.